What follows describes a single TCR beta chain. Its antigen remains unidentified. Germline lookup yields CDR1 SGHTA and CDR2 FQGNSA. The CDR3 spans 17 residues. Trimming took 5 bases from V and 1 from J; bases not matched to a gene: 9. These data originate in a study of T cells in narcolepsy. Study information: Healthy controls were enrolled alongside patients with narcolepsy type 1 or type 2. Study results and caveats: Healthy controls reportedly lacked the autoreactive clonotypes serially found in patients' blood. Comparing one patient's CSF and blood CD4+ clonotypes highlighted HCRT- and TRIB2-specific autoreactive clonotypes.

The data were produced by immunoSEQ multiplex PCR, yet TCRdb's version contains in-frame clones alone and is incomplete. Found here are 30,000 to 45,000 clones, 70% to 90% of them singletons; the top ten hold approximately 1.5%. The genes are TRBV7-2 and TRBJ2-7; the match to TRBD2 covers 12 bases. The sequencing sample was made of CD45RA- memory CD4+ T cells from PBMCs. This TCR derives from a human donor with narcolepsy. CDR3 sequence: CASSRTSGARGSYEQYF. CDR3 DNA: TGTGCCAGCAGCCGGACTAGCGGGGCGAGGGGTTCCTACGAGCAGTACTTC.